Listed below are T cell receptor beta chains from one sample, sequenced in a study of blood T cell repertoires in COVID-19. The protocol was immunoSEQ multiplex PCR, while the TCRdb copy is restricted to in-frame clones and leaves out a portion. Of over 80,000 clones detected, less than 80% appear once; the ten largest clones hold about 4.2%. Input material: peripheral blood. Receptors originate from a woman between 45 and 60 years old with acute or convalescent COVID-19. CDR3s include the opening cysteine and the closing phenylalanine or tryptophan. A D gene is named only where the DNA matches it firmly. For some rows the clone size is stated as once, few or many, or as a class when expanded; others skip it.

v_call	clone_size	j_call	d_call	cdr3_aa	cdr3_nt
TRBV2	-	TRBJ1-2	-	CASSGPGETYGYTYGYTF	TGTGCCAGCAGTGGGCCAGGGGAAACCTATGGCTACACCTATGGCTACACCTTC
TRBV13	-	TRBJ2-5	TRBD2	CASSPGLAGKGEETQYF	TGTGCCAGCAGCCCAGGACTAGCGGGGAAGGGAGAGGAGACCCAGTACTTC
TRBV7-2	-	TRBJ2-5	TRBD2	CASSLGFSGGQETQYF	TGTGCCAGCAGCCTGGGTTTTTCGGGGGGCCAAGAGACCCAGTACTTC
TRBV6-6	-	TRBJ2-4	TRBD1	CASSYSPGGENIQYF	TGTGCCAGCAGTTACAGTCCAGGGGGCGAAAACATTCAGTACTTC
TRBV4-2	-	TRBJ2-1	TRBD2	CASSQDALAGYNEQFF	TGTGCCAGCAGCCAAGATGCCCTAGCGGGATACAATGAGCAGTTCTTC
TRBV19	-	TRBJ1-2	-	CASSIPQGGGYTF	TGTGCCAGTAGTATTCCCCAGGGCGGTGGCTACACCTTC
TRBV6-1	-	TRBJ1-2	-	CASSEQGRSGGYTF	TGTGCCAGCAGTGAACAGGGGAGATCTGGCGGCTACACCTTC
TRBV19	-	TRBJ2-7	TRBD1	CASSKGQVPLEQYF	TGTGCCAGTAGCAAGGGACAGGTCCCCTTGGAGCAGTACTTC
TRBV2	-	TRBJ2-1	TRBD2	CASTEGHSGGRVF	TGTGCCAGCACTGAAGGCCATAGCGGGGGACGGGTCTTC
TRBV27	few	TRBJ1-6	-	CASSPRALISPLHF	TGTGCCAGCAGCCCCAGGGCATTGATTTCACCCCTCCACTTT
TRBV6-2/TRBV6-3	-	TRBJ1-5	-	CASSQDSWKNQPQHF	TGTGCCAGCAGTCAGGACTCGTGGAAAAATCAGCCCCAGCATTTT
TRBV5-4	-	TRBJ2-2	-	CASSLAGTYTGELFF	TGTGCCAGCAGCTTGGCCGGGACTTACACCGGGGAGCTGTTTTTT
TRBV4-1	-	TRBJ1-2	TRBD1	CASSQDRWAGPGGNYGYTF	TGCGCCAGCAGCCAAGATCGATGGGCAGGACCAGGGGGGAACTATGGCTACACCTTC
TRBV27	-	TRBJ2-1	TRBD1	CASSMGQGRAVVNEQFF	TGTGCCAGCAGTATGGGACAGGGGAGGGCAGTTGTCAATGAGCAGTTCTTC
TRBV6-1	-	TRBJ1-3	-	CASSDELGNTIYF	TGTGCCAGCAGTGATGAGCTTGGAAACACCATATATTTT
TRBV6-5	few	TRBJ2-5	-	CASDEELSLQETQYF	TGTGCCAGCGACGAGGAGCTTTCCCTTCAAGAGACCCAGTACTTC
TRBV24-1	-	TRBJ1-6	TRBD1	CATSDQPRQGNNSPLHF	TGTGCCACCAGTGACCAACCTCGACAGGGGAATAATTCACCCCTCCACTTT
TRBV27	-	TRBJ1-2	TRBD1	CASSFGTGVGGYTF	TGTGCCAGCAGTTTTGGGACAGGGGTGGGAGGCTACACCTTC
TRBV12-3/TRBV12-4	-	TRBJ2-2	-	CASSLGPRRELFF	TGTGCCAGCAGTTTAGGACCGCGGAGAGAGCTGTTTTTT
TRBV28	-	TRBJ1-4	TRBD1	CASRNLGTVEKLFF	TGTGCCAGCAGGAATCTAGGGACAGTGGAAAAACTGTTTTTT
TRBV7-2	-	TRBJ2-5	-	CASSLDRAGSIQYF	TGTGCCAGCAGCTTAGACAGGGCAGGATCTATCCAGTACTTC
TRBV7-2	-	TRBJ2-7	TRBD2	CASSSRQRGRSYEQYF	TGTGCCAGCAGCTCCCGGCAGCGGGGGAGATCCTACGAGCAGTACTTC
TRBV6-5	-	TRBJ1-1	TRBD1	CASSLRGTAFF	TGTGCCAGCAGCCTCAGGGGGACGGCTTTCTTT
TRBV19	-	TRBJ1-2	-	CASSIPRYGYTF	TGTGCCAGTAGTATACCCAGGTACGGCTACACCTTC
TRBV7-2	-	TRBJ1-1	-	CASSLLYEATEAFF	TGTGCCAGCAGCTTATTGTACGAGGCGACTGAAGCTTTCTTT
TRBV27	-	TRBJ2-1	TRBD1	CASSFHNRQGIIYNEQFF	TGTGCCAGCAGTTTCCACAACCGACAGGGCATTATTTACAATGAGCAGTTCTTC
TRBV5-1	-	TRBJ2-1	TRBD2	CASSFQASTRGVHNEQFF	TGCGCCAGCAGCTTCCAAGCCTCTACGCGGGGGGTCCACAATGAGCAGTTCTTC
TRBV6-1	-	TRBJ1-1	-	CASSEDYMSMNTEAFF	TGTGCCAGCAGTGAAGATTATATGAGTATGAACACTGAAGCTTTCTTT
TRBV9	-	TRBJ2-3	-	CASSVEGVSTDTQYF	TGTGCCAGCAGCGTAGAGGGGGTGTCCACAGATACGCAGTATTTT
TRBV6-5	-	TRBJ1-5	TRBD1	CASGQGPSSYQPQHF	TGTGCCAGCGGACAGGGGCCGAGTTCTTATCAGCCCCAGCATTTT
TRBV9	-	TRBJ2-5	TRBD1	CASGGTGKFETQYF	TGTGCCAGCGGCGGGACAGGGAAGTTTGAGACCCAGTACTTC
TRBV10-3	-	TRBJ2-1	-	CAISGSVGDNEQFF	TGTGCCATCAGTGGGTCAGTGGGAGACAATGAGCAGTTCTTC
TRBV7-6	once	TRBJ1-5	-	CASSATVLQPQHF	TGTGCCAGCAGCGCTACCGTCCTCCAGCCCCAGCATTTT
TRBV6-1	-	TRBJ2-7	TRBD1	CASSEVRGQAYEQYF	TGTGCCAGCAGTGAAGTTCGGGGACAGGCCTACGAGCAGTACTTC
TRBV6-6	-	TRBJ2-1	TRBD1	CASSLGQGAWNEQFF	TGTGCCAGCAGCCTCGGACAGGGGGCTTGGAATGAGCAGTTCTTC
TRBV6-1	-	TRBJ1-5	-	CASSEDWVPGGGTSNQPQHF	TGTGCCAGCAGTGAAGATTGGGTGCCGGGGGGAGGGACCAGCAATCAGCCCCAGCATTTT
TRBV25-1	few	TRBJ2-1	TRBD2	CASSGLTSSHNEQFF	TGTGCCAGCAGTGGGTTGACTAGCTCCCACAATGAGCAGTTCTTC
TRBV6-5	-	TRBJ2-5	TRBD2	CASRLGGRGETQYF	TGTGCCAGCAGATTGGGAGGGCGGGGCGAGACCCAGTACTTC
TRBV7-8	-	TRBJ2-7	-	CASSLGQFEQYF	TGTGCCAGCAGCTTAGGTCAGTTCGAGCAGTACTTC
TRBV18	-	TRBJ2-5	TRBD2	CASSPRLAGGQETQYF	TGTGCCAGCTCACCACGTCTAGCGGGGGGGCAAGAGACCCAGTACTTC
TRBV11-3	-	TRBJ2-1	TRBD1	CASSSRQGGHNEQFF	TGTGCCAGCAGCTCTCGACAGGGGGGACACAATGAGCAGTTCTTC
TRBV29-1	-	TRBJ2-4	TRBD2	CSVEGGENIQYF	TGCAGCGTTGAGGGGGGGGAAAACATTCAGTACTTC
TRBV12-3/TRBV12-4	-	TRBJ2-2	TRBD1	CASRRQGTGELFF	TGTGCCAGCAGGAGACAGGGCACCGGGGAGCTGTTTTTT
TRBV5-5	-	TRBJ1-5	-	CASSFADQPQHF	TGTGCCAGCAGCTTTGCGGATCAGCCCCAGCATTTT
TRBV4-1	once	TRBJ2-7	-	CASSQDPGTSGEQYF	TGCGCCAGCAGCCAAGATCCCGGGACTTCCGGCGAGCAGTACTTC
TRBV15	-	TRBJ2-7	-	CATSRELVGVGEQYF	TGTGCCACCAGCAGAGAACTAGTCGGGGTGGGGGAGCAGTACTTC
TRBV5-1	-	TRBJ2-7	TRBD1	CASSPGQTSHEQYF	TGCGCCAGCAGCCCGGGACAGACCTCGCACGAGCAGTACTTC
TRBV20-1	-	TRBJ2-5	-	CSASEETQYF	TGCAGTGCCTCAGAAGAGACCCAGTACTTC
TRBV5-4	-	TRBJ2-5	TRBD1	CASSVRQGAETQYF	TGTGCCAGCAGCGTTCGACAGGGGGCAGAGACCCAGTACTTC
TRBV28	-	TRBJ2-1	TRBD1	CASSPSTGQGNNEQFF	TGTGCCAGCAGTCCATCCACAGGACAGGGCAACAATGAGCAGTTCTTC
TRBV9	-	TRBJ1-2	-	CASTLHEQTGYTF	TGTGCCAGCACCCTACACGAACAGACTGGCTACACCTTC
TRBV27	medium-sized	TRBJ2-4	-	CASTPLTGNPLAKNIQYF	TGTGCCAGCACTCCATTGACAGGAAACCCCTTAGCCAAAAACATTCAGTACTTC